This T cell receptor beta chain was obtained from a study of T cells in Graves' hyperthyroidism and ophthalmopathy (dated by TCRdb to between 2018 and 2021). For the wider study: Peripheral blood samples were taken at the time of initial diagnosis, prior to any treatment. Thyroid tissue and blood T-cell repertoires from about six Graves' hyperthyroidism patients were also compared in the study. The 75 to 100 discovery patients were randomly split 7:3 into training and test sets. Once sampling was done, hyperthyroidism patients were given methimazole at a starting dose of 30 mg daily, whereas ophthalmopathy patients were given high-dose intravenous methylprednisolone. The paper describes TCR Vbeta CDR3 sequencing of more than 120 peripheral blood samples, made up of roughly 40 ophthalmopathy patients, approximately 73 hyperthyroidism patients and 17 progressor patients. A discovery cohort of about a hundred patients, roughly 40 with Graves' ophthalmopathy and 55 to 60 with stable Graves' hyperthyroidism, was used to find distinguishing TCR V-J signatures. Prospective prediction of ophthalmopathy was tested in an independent validation cohort of 18 to 20 hyperthyroidism patients and 17 patients who later progressed to ophthalmopathy.

Stable Graves' hyperthyroidism was defined as no progression to ophthalmopathy during 18 months of follow-up. Hyperthyroidism patients were newly diagnosed, had a disease duration of under 2 months, and were aged 18 to 65 years. Patients with uncontrolled infections, other autoimmune diseases, pregnancy or lactation were excluded. Diagnoses relied on clinical symptoms, serum thyroxine and TRAb, thyroid ultrasound and orbital computed tomography. PBMCs were isolated from approximately 10 ml of fresh peripheral blood by Ficoll-Paque density gradient centrifugation. Total RNA was extracted using Trizol reagent, and RNA quality was assessed on an Agilent 2100 Bioanalyzer. This clonotype was picked up many times. The antigen it binds to is not known. No much larger clone is present one base from it, and per-base qualities are unavailable. Sequences SGHAT (CDR1) and FQDESV (CDR2) are obtained from the germline V gene (reference sequence). V ends up 10 bases short and J 1 base short, with an unmatched junction base count of 5. Spanning cysteine to phenylalanine, the CDR3 consists of 14 amino acids. Of all the DNA, just the CDR3 is kept, 42 bases in frame from base 1.

Overall results and qualifications from the work: Sample size was not statistically predetermined, and investigators were not blinded to group allocation. Most expanded thyroid clonotypes (frequency above 0.001) were also detected in blood, suggesting blood repertoires may reflect thyroid immune responses. In validation, the model predicted progression to ophthalmopathy a median of about 5.9 months before onset, with roughly 70% sensitivity and just under 75% specificity. A 13 V-J signature model separated ophthalmopathy from stable hyperthyroidism, with roughly 88% sensitivity and about 81% specificity in cross-validation and 80%/75% in testing.

TCR beta CDR3 regions were amplified from RNA transcripts. A first-round RT-PCR of the TCR CDR3 used the HTBI primer set with the Qiagen OneStep RT-PCR kit. A second multiplex PCR round built the libraries, followed by size selection and purification. The libraries were sequenced on an Illumina HiSeq2000 using paired-end 100 bp reads. As for how the authors treated the data: Raw data were processed with SOAPnuke, discarding reads with adapters, uncalled bases, mean Phred below 15, or no exact constant-primer or identifier match. High-quality paired reads were merged using COPE v1.2.5, and each unique nucleotide sequence was defined as a clonotype. Clonotypes were aligned to IMGT TRBV, TRBD and TRBJ reference segments using MiTCR v1.1. Only V-J combinations with frequency above 0.0001, covering 99% to 99.2% of repertoires, were analysed. The TCS score was defined as F50 (clonal expansion) divided by E x V (chaos), with BLOSUM62-based TCRdist calculated between CDR3 peptides within each V-J. Welch's t-statistics and random forest reduced several hundred V-J features to fewer than 15, which were used in a naive Bayes classifier (R e1071). The raw public reads went through TCRdb reprocessing: fastp at Q25, MiXCR clone calling, in-frame beta chains kept. When rows share a CDR3 protein, they turn into one entry using the most common DNA and genes. TCRdb's processing, not the authors', yielded these V and J calls. The sample table holds around 600,000 distinct CDR3 sequences, of which around a sixth were seen once. The ten biggest clones cover around 6.6% of the sample.

This receptor was obtained from a woman in her twenties or thirties with Graves' hyperthyroidism. In this chain, TRBV11-1 is recombined with TRBJ2-3; 10 middle bases align to TRBD2. The sequencing sample was made of blood. The DNA sequence is TGTGCCACACGGACTAGCGGAGGCACAGATACGCAGTATTTT. This translates into CATRTSGGTDTQYF.